The source of this TCR beta chain is a study of blood T cell repertoires in COVID-19. On the study more broadly: There were acute and convalescent COVID-19 samples, and they came from the United States, Italy and Spain.

Only in-frame clones appear in the TCRdb table, and some are missing; sequencing was by immunoSEQ multiplex PCR. The data hold roughly 78,000 clones, with roughly 86% observed a single time. Germline values: CDR1 GTSNPN, CDR2 SVGIG (reference sequence). V was pared by 0 bases and J by 6 bases, with 19 bases between. This CDR3 comprises 16 residues. The clonotype was recovered from a woman aged 55-70 years with acute or convalescent COVID-19. Material for sequencing was peripheral blood. The chain uses TRBV30 and TRBJ2-3, with D maybe TRBD2 (7 bases). The CDR3 DNA reads as TGTGCCTGGAGTGTGGGACGGCGGGGGCGCTTGGATACGCAGTATTTT. Amino acids: CAWSVGRRGRLDTQYF.